The rows below give T cell receptor beta chains drawn from one sample of a study of OX40 agonist ivuxolimab in advanced cancers. The data were produced by immunoSEQ multiplex PCR, yet TCRdb's version contains in-frame clones alone and is incomplete. The table records around 35,000 clones, roughly 77% of them present only once. The sequencing used CD4+ or CD8+ T cells sorted from blood, collected in a trial of the OX40 agonist ivuxolimab. These receptors came from an adult with an advanced solid tumor such as melanoma, head and neck, liver or kidney cancer. The CDR3 runs from the conserved cysteine through the conserved F or W.

v_gene,CDR3aa
TRBV27,CASSPLLSGTYYGYTF
TRBV30,CAWTRELRYNEQFF
TRBV5-1,CASSSGQSGANVLTF
TRBV5-4,CASSLGYFYGYTF
TRBV5-1,CASSPDSNTEAFF
TRBV4-1,CASSHSGQFGDSPLHF
TRBV10-1,CASSDNSGNTIYF
TRBV6-5,CASSQTANYGYTF
TRBV6-4,CASSDAHRGESTEAFF
TRBV20-1,CGVQENTEAFF
TRBV10-3,CAISASGRADEQFF
TRBV11-2,CASSLPGDTQYF
TRBV11-2,CASSLGGYQETQYF
TRBV12-5,CASGAGGGGYTF
TRBV2,CASMGDGRRNQPQHF
TRBV7-3,CASRQAGIHNEQFF
TRBV9,CASSVTVQGRNEQFF